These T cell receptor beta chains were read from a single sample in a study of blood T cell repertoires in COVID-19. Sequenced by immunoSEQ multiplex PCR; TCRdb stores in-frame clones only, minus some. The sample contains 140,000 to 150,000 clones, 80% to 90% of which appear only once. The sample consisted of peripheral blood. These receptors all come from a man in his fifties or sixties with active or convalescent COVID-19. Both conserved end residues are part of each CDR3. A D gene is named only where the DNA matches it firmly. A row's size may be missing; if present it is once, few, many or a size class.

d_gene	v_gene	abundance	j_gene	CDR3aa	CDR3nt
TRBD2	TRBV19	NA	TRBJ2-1	CASSIFYGGSYNEQFF	TGTGCCAGTAGTATTTTTTATGGCGGGAGTTACAATGAGCAGTTCTTC
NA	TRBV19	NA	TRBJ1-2	CASSIGPGGHGYTF	TGTGCCAGTAGTATAGGTCCCGGGGGGCATGGCTACACCTTC
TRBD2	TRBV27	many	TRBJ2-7	CASSLRGLGTSYEQYF	TGTGCCAGCAGTTTACGGGGACTAGGTACATCCTACGAGCAGTACTTC
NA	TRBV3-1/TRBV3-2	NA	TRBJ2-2	CASSHSTGELFF	TGTGCCAGCAGCCATAGCACCGGGGAGCTGTTTTTT
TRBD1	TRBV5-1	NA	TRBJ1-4	CASSLGQGVNEKLFF	TGCGCCAGCAGCTTGGGACAGGGGGTCAATGAAAAACTGTTTTTT
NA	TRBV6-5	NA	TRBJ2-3	CASSLTAVAGTQYF	TGTGCCAGCAGCCTAACAGCGGTTGCGGGTACGCAGTATTTT
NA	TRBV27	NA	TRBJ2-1	CAIRSRGNEQFF	TGTGCCATCCGGAGCAGGGGCAATGAGCAGTTCTTC
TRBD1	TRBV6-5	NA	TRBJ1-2	CASSSGTGSLYGYTF	TGTGCCAGCAGTTCCGGGACAGGGTCCCTATATGGCTACACCTTC
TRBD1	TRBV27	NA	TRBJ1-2	CASSLSGQSYGYTF	TGTGCCAGCAGTCTCTCGGGACAGTCCTATGGCTACACCTTC
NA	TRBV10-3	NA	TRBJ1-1	CATQPGGAANTEAFF	TGTGCCACTCAACCTGGGGGGGCGGCTAACACTGAAGCTTTCTTT
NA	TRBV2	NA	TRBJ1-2	CASHRALWGYTF	TGTGCCAGCCACAGGGCTTTATGGGGCTACACCTTC
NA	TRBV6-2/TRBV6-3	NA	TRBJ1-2	CASSPRGSYGYTF	TGTGCCAGCAGTCCCCGGGGAAGCTATGGCTACACCTTC
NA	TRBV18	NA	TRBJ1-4	CASSSGQSNEKLFF	TGTGCCAGCTCATCCGGACAAAGTAATGAAAAACTGTTTTTT
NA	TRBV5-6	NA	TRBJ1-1	CASSLVVQSEAFF	TGTGCCAGCAGCTTGGTCGTGCAGTCTGAAGCTTTCTTT
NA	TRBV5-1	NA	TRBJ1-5	CASSLDPGNQPQHF	TGCGCCAGCAGCCTGGACCCGGGCAATCAGCCCCAGCATTTT